The 21 T cell receptor beta chains given below trace back to one sample, sequenced in a study of cytomegalovirus exposure and HLA in healthy donors. TCRdb keeps only in-frame clones here, not all; method: immunoSEQ multiplex PCR. Of about 97,000 clones detected, about 95% appear once; the ten largest clones hold 0.7% to 0.9%. The sequenced sample consisted of PBMCs. These receptors were collected from a woman aged 18-30 years in good health and CMV-seronegative.

On this clone: The DNA is omitted, as the CDR3 cannot be located on it reliably, and the CDR3 follows TCRdb's listing. The chain has TRBV7-8 and TRBJ2-7; the table's D call TRBD1 went unverified against the DNA. CDR1 is SGHVS, CDR2 FQNEAQ, per germline. Both ends counted, the CDR3 spans 18 residues. CDR3 residues: CASSLVQFFGTDPYEQYF.

V and J are TRBV7-9 and TRBJ1-1; D remains ambiguous. Germline V gene sequence: CDR1 SEHNR, CDR2 FQNEAQ (reference sequence). The V and J ends lost 5 bases and 4 bases respectively, with 11 bases between them. The CDR3 covers 13 residues. The CDR3 loop is CASSLILGTEAFF. Written as DNA, the CDR3 is TGTGCCAGCAGCCTAATACTAGGCACTGAAGCTTTCTTT.

V gene TRBV30 combines with J gene TRBJ2-7, with 7 bases that match TRBD1. CDR1 is GTSNPN and CDR2 is SVGIG in the germline V gene (reference sequence). The CDR3 extends over 11 amino acids. The CDR3 DNA reads as TGTGGTCTCGTACAGGGGCGCGAGCAGTACTTC. The encoded protein is CGLVQGREQYF.

The gene calls are TRBV19 and TRBJ1-6; no clear D gene. Per germline, CDR1 LNHDA and CDR2 SQIVND (reference sequence). Trimming took 8 bases from V and 6 from J, leaving 8 bases between them. The CDR3 covers 12 residues. The CDR3 sequence: CASGGLNSPLHF. For the CDR3, the DNA is TGTGCCAGTGGCGGCCTTAATTCACCCCTCCACTTT.

V usage is TRBV27 and J usage is TRBJ1-4, with D possibly being TRBD1 (6 bases). Deletions cut 6 bases from V and 8 bases from J, with 13 bases between. Germline-derived CDR1 and CDR2 are MNHEY and SMNVEV (reference sequence). This CDR3 is built from 13 residues. CDR3 in amino acids: CASSPGTNEKLFF. The DNA of the CDR3 is TGTGCCAGCAGCCCCGGGACAAACGAAAAACTGTTTTTT.

The rearrangement joins TRBV5-6 to TRBJ2-1; tentatively, D is TRBD1 (5 bases). The CDR3 contains 16 residues. Trimming cost V 5 bases and J 3 bases, with 18 bases left between them. Per the germline V gene, CDR1 is SGHDT and CDR2 is YYEEEE. This CDR3 reads CASRPNDRPYYNEQFF. The CDR3 nucleotides read TGTGCCAGCAGACCGAACGACAGACCGTACTACAATGAGCAGTTCTTC.

In regard to this clone: A much larger clone lies one base from this, so it may be a read error. The V call is TRBV11-2, the J call TRBJ2-7; D possibly corresponds to TRBD1 (5 bases). The CDR3 is 12 residues long. V lost 2 bases and J 3 bases, leaving 5 bases between the germline ends. Germline CDR1 is SGHAT and CDR2 is FQNNGV. CDR3 residues: CASSLQGYEQYF. CDR3 DNA: TGTGCCAGCAGCTTACAGGGCTACGAGCAGTACTTC. The complete variable domain, with remaining parts taken from reference TRBV11-2 and TRBJ2-7, reads EAGVAQSPRYKIIEKRQSVAFWCNPISGHATLYWYQQILGQGPKLLIQFQNNGVVDDSQLPKDRFSAERLKGVDSTLKIQPAKLEDSAVYLCASSLQGYEQYFGPGTRLTVT.

The V gene is TRBV4-3, the J gene TRBJ1-2, with TRBD1 as a possible D gene (5 bases). Trimming took 0 bases from V and 6 from J, leaving 17 bases between them. The germline V gene encodes CDR1 LGHNA and CDR2 YSLEER. There are 16 residues in the CDR3. The CDR3 coding sequence is TGCGCCAGCAGCCAAGAGCTTTACGTGGGGCCCGATGGCTACACCTTC. It yields the protein CASSQELYVGPDGYTF.

CDR3 in DNA: TGTGCCAGCAGCTTAGCGCGGTCTCCATTTGAGCAGTTCTTC. It translates to CASSLARSPFEQFF. The V and J genes are TRBV7-9 and TRBJ2-1; D is unclear. The V and J ends lost 0 bases and 9 bases respectively, with 12 bases between them. From germline, CDR1 is SEHNR and CDR2 FQNEAQ (reference sequence). The length of the CDR3 is 14 residues.

J is TRBJ1-1 and V is TRBV14; D is unresolved. V was trimmed by 0 bases and J by 6 bases, leaving 2 bases between them. CDR3 length: 11 residues. Germline CDR1 and CDR2: SGHDN and FVKESK. The CDR3 loop reads CASSQDAEAFF. In nucleotides, the CDR3 is TGTGCCAGCAGCCAAGACGCTGAAGCTTTCTTT.

The rearrangement uses TRBV27 and TRBJ2-1; 7 bases agree with TRBD2. From germline, CDR1 is MNHEY and CDR2 SMNVEV (reference sequence). V lost 6 bases to trimming and J lost 4 bases; unmatched junction nucleotides: 12. This CDR3 contains 16 residues. This CDR3 is CASSSRRDYLYNEQFF. CDR3 sequence (DNA): TGTGCCAGCAGCTCTAGGCGGGACTACTTATACAATGAGCAGTTCTTC.

This chain connects TRBV6-5 to TRBJ2-7; 8 nucleotides line up with TRBD2. Germline V gene data show CDR1 as MNHEY and CDR2 as SVGAGI. This CDR3 comprises 15 residues. Germline trimming cut 0 bases from V and 4 bases from J; bases unmatched to any gene: 5. CDR3 loop: CASSYSSSGGYEQYF. The CDR3 bases are TGTGCCAGCAGTTACTCTTCCAGCGGGGGTTACGAGCAGTACTTC.

The chain is built from TRBV10-3 and TRBJ2-5; maybe TRBD2 (6 bases). The CDR3 runs to 14 residues. The V gene's germline CDR1 is ENHRY and CDR2 SYGVKD. With 3 bases removed from V and 4 bases from J, the gap between germline ends came to 12 bases. DNA of the CDR3: TGTGCCATCAGTGAACGGCAGGAGGGAGAGACCCAGTACTTC. Translated, it gives CAISERQEGETQYF.

V and J are TRBV2 and TRBJ1-1; D remains unclear. The CDR3 has 14 residues. CDR1 is SNHLY, CDR2 FYNNEI, per germline. Trimming stripped 3 bases from V and 4 bases from J, with 12 bases between. The CDR3 region is CASSDRGMGTEAFF. CDR3 DNA: TGTGCCAGCAGTGATCGGGGTATGGGCACTGAAGCTTTCTTT. Full variable domain (outside the CDR3, taken from reference TRBV2 and TRBJ1-1): EPEVTQTPSHQVTQMGQEVILRCVPISNHLYFYWYRQILGQKVEFLVSFYNNEISEKSEIFDDQFSVERPDGSNFTLKIRSTKLEDSAMYFCASSDRGMGTEAFFGQGTRLTVV.

The chain is built from TRBV5-1 and TRBJ2-2; TRBD2 is a possible D gene (6 bases). V lost 2 bases, J lost 7 bases, and 18 bases lay in between. Looked up from germline, CDR1 is SGHRS and CDR2 is YFSETQ. This CDR3 has 16 residues. CDR3 nucleotides: TGCGCCAGCAGCTTATTTCGGCGGGACCTCTTCGGGGAGCTGTTTTTT. Translated: CASSLFRRDLFGELFF. Combining the CDR3 with reference TRBV5-1 and TRBJ2-2 gives the whole variable domain KAGVTQTPRYLIKTRGQQVTLSCSPISGHRSVSWYQQTPGQGLQFLFEYFSETQRNKGNFPGRFSGRQFSNSRSEMNVSTLELGDSALYLCASSLFRRDLFGELFFGEGSRLTVL.

The chain links TRBV7-2 to TRBJ2-1; the match to TRBD2 covers 7 bases. V was clipped by 1 base and J by 9 bases; unmatched bases: 3. The CDR3 is made up of 13 amino acids. Germline values: CDR1 SGHTA, CDR2 FQGNSA. CDR3 region: CASSLGEGSEQFF. Here the CDR3 DNA reads TGTGCCAGCAGCTTAGGGGAGGGCAGTGAGCAGTTCTTC. Full variable domain (rest looked up from reference TRBV7-2 and TRBJ2-1): GAGVSQSPSNKVTEKGKDVELRCDPISGHTALYWYRQSLGQGLEFLIYFQGNSAPDKSGLPSDRFSAERTGGSVSTLTIQRTQQEDSAVYLCASSLGEGSEQFFGPGTRLTVL.

The chain couples TRBV6-1 to TRBJ1-3, with D uncertain. Trimming stripped 3 bases from V and 0 bases from J, with 6 bases between. The CDR3 sequence is 14 residues long. Germline V gene sequence: CDR1 MNHNS, CDR2 SASEGT. The CDR3 region is CASSEYISGNTIYF. The CDR3 DNA reads as TGTGCCAGCAGTGAGTACATCTCTGGAAACACCATATATTTT.

This sequence joins TRBV19 and TRBJ1-2; 9 bases are a match to TRBD1. This CDR3 is built from 15 residues. Germline CDR1 LNHDA, CDR2 SQIVND (reference sequence). V lost 6 bases and J lost 7; bases outside the gene matches: 12. The CDR3 region is CASRRDRVPSVGYTF. The CDR3 bases are TGTGCCAGTAGGCGGGACAGGGTGCCATCGGTTGGCTACACCTTC.

The rearrangement joins TRBV18 to TRBJ2-1; possibly TRBD2 for D (5 bases). Trimming took 3 bases from V and 3 from J, leaving 6 bases between them. Germline V gene sequence: CDR1 KGHSH, CDR2 LQKENI. The CDR3 has 13 residues. The CDR3 DNA follows: TGTGCCAGCTCACCTCGGGACTACAATGAGCAGTTCTTC. It is translated as CASSPRDYNEQFF.

This clone showed up just a few times. Lacking the conserved final phenylalanine or tryptophan, this CDR3 likely reflects a read error. The limits of the CDR3 on the DNA are not certain, so only TCRdb's listed CDR3 is given. The V call is TRBV7-8, the J call TRBJ2-7; TRBD2, the D gene given by the table, was not confirmed from the DNA. Per the germline V gene, CDR1 is SGHVS and CDR2 is FQNEAQ. 16 amino acids form the CDR3, both terminal residues included. CDR3 sequence: CASSISSGRLAGEVAL.

The rearrangement uses TRBV28 and TRBJ1-5; TRBD1 is a possible D gene (6 bases). Germline CDR1 is MDHEN and CDR2 is SYDVKM. This CDR3 has 19 amino acids. V gave up 8 bases and J gave up 0 bases, with 26 bases separating them. The CDR3 DNA reads TGTGCCAGCCGTTACCCTGGGGGCGGACCGGAGTATAGCAATCAGCCCCAGCATTTT. Protein sequence: CASRYPGGGPEYSNQPQHF.